The 10 T cell receptor beta chains reported below all come from one sample, sequenced in a study of Graves' ophthalmopathy and Graves' hyperthyroidism. TCR beta CDR3 regions were amplified from RNA transcripts. The workflow started with a first-round RT-PCR run with HTBI primers and then moved on to a second-round multiplex PCR. TCRdb passed the multiplex PCR reads through MiXCR, listing each CDR3 protein once. The sample lists about 220,000 distinct CDR3 sequences, under 25% occurring once. Sequencing was carried out using peripheral blood. Every receptor here comes from a woman between 45 and 60 years old with Graves' ophthalmopathy.

The table lists this clonotype with many counts. The rearrangement joins TRBV5-1 to TRBJ2-4, with unresolved D. Germline V gives CDR1 SGHRS, CDR2 YFSETQ. V was pared by 3 bases and J by 5 bases, with 12 bases between. The CDR3 runs 14 residues. In DNA form, the CDR3 reads TGCGCCAGCAGCTCATTGGTAGGCGAAAACATTCAGTACTTC. Translated: CASSSLVGENIQYF.

This clonotype has at least ten counts. The CDR3 region has the DNA TGCAGTGCTGCTAGCGGGAGGGCCTCAGTGACCCAGTACTTC. As protein: CSAASGRASVTQYF. The J gene is TRBJ2-5, the V gene TRBV20-1, with 12 bases matching TRBD2. Germline assignment: CDR1 DFQATT and CDR2 SNEGSKA (reference sequence). Trimming took 5 bases from V and 7 from J; bases not matched to a gene: 8. CDR3 length equals 14 residues.

This clonotype appeared many times. The CDR3 region has the DNA TGCAGCGTCGCTGAGCGAGGACAGTACTTC. It encodes CSVAERGQYF. This rearrangement joins TRBV29-1 to TRBJ2-7; D gene unclear. Trimming removed 6 bases at V and 10 bases at J, with 13 bases between. CDR1 SQVTM and CDR2 ANQGSEA come from the germline V gene. The CDR3 has 10 residues.

In its sample, this clonotype was seen a few times. The chain employs TRBV20-1 and TRBJ2-5; 7 bases agree with TRBD2. V dropped 0 bases and J dropped 5; count of bases not matched to a gene: 6. This CDR3 has 14 amino acids. The germline CDR1 and CDR2 sequences are DFQATT and SNEGSKA (reference sequence). The CDR3 sequence is CSARDPLGGETQYF. CDR3 sequence (DNA): TGCAGTGCTAGAGATCCCCTGGGGGGGGAGACCCAGTACTTC.

This clonotype was picked up many times. V usage is TRBV6-5 and J usage is TRBJ1-2; possible D gene TRBD1, 6 bases. V gave up 4 bases and J gave up 4 bases, with 16 bases separating them. The CDR3 length is 15 residues. The germline gives CDR1 MNHEY, CDR2 SVGAGI. The CDR3 DNA follows: TGTGCCAGCAGTTCCACAGGGAAAACGGGCTATGGCTACACCTTC. The encoded protein is CASSSTGKTGYGYTF.

This clonotype has at least ten counts. The rearrangement joins TRBV15 to TRBJ2-5; D unclear. There are 14 residues in the CDR3. V was clipped by 0 bases and J by 2 bases, with 7 bases between them. Per the germline V gene, CDR1 is LNHNV and CDR2 is YYDKDF (reference sequence). CDR3 protein: CATSRDLQQETQYF. In DNA form, the CDR3 reads TGTGCCACCAGCAGAGATCTCCAACAAGAGACCCAGTACTTC.

The V and J genes are TRBV3-1 and TRBJ1-1; no clear D gene. Germline V gene sequence: CDR1 LGHDT, CDR2 YNNKEL (reference sequence). V was cut by 4 bases and J by 8 bases, with 20 bases left in between. The CDR3 extends over 15 amino acids. In nucleotides, the CDR3 is TGTGCCAGCAGCCCGTCGGACGGATATACTAGAGAAGCTTTCTTT. Translation: CASSPSDGYTREAFF.

This chain connects TRBV27 to TRBJ2-5, with D perhaps matching TRBD1 (6 bases). The CDR3 runs 15 residues. Trimming took off 0 bases at V and 11 bases at J, with 19 bases between the two ends. CDR1 and CDR2 (germline): MNHEY, SMNVEV (reference sequence). CDR3 nucleotide sequence: TGTGCCAGCAGTTTATCCGGGACACTCAGAGGGGAGCAGTACTTC. Translating gives CASSLSGTLRGEQYF.

This clonotype showed up just once. This rearrangement joins TRBV6-2 or TRBV6-3 to TRBJ2-7; the match to TRBD1 covers 9 bases. From germline, CDR1 is MNHEY and CDR2 SVGEGT. V lost 7 bases and J lost 6; bases outside the gene matches: 10. There are 14 residues in the CDR3. CDR3 in amino acids: CASNRDRVKAEQYF. The CDR3 nucleotides read TGTGCCAGCAATCGGGACAGGGTTAAGGCCGAGCAGTACTTC.

This clonotype showed up many times. The chain links TRBV28 to TRBJ1-5; D possibly corresponds to TRBD1 (5 bases). The CDR3 runs to 15 residues. Per the germline V gene, CDR1 is MDHEN and CDR2 is SYDVKM. V lost 6 bases and J 2 bases, leaving 14 bases between the germline ends. The CDR3 DNA reads TGTGCCAGCAGCTTGGTGGGGCCGGGCAATCAGCCCCAGCATTTT. Translated: CASSLVGPGNQPQHF. The variable domain in full, completed from reference TRBV28 and TRBJ1-5, reads DVKVTQSSRYLVKRTGEKVFLECVQDMDHENMFWYRQDPGLGLRLIYFSYDVKMKEKGDIPEGYSVSREKKERFSLILESASTNQTSMYLCASSLVGPGNQPQHFGDGTRLSIL.